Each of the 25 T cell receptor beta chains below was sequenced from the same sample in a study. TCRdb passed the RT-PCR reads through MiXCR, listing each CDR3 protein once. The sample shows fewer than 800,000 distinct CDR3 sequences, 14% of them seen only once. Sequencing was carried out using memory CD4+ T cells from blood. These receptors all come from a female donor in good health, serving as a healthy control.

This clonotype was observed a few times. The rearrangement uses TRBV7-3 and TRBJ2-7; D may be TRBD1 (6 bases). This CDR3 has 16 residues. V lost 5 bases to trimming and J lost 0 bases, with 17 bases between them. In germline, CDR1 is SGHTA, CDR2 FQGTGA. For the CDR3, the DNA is TGTGCCAGCAGCCCGGACCGGGACACCACCTCCTACGAGCAGTACTTC. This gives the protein CASSPDRDTTSYEQYF. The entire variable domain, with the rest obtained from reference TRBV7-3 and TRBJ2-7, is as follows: GAGVSQTPSNKVTEKGKYVELRCDPISGHTALYWYRQSLGQGPEFLIYFQGTGAADDSGLPNDRFFAVRPEGSVSTLKIQRTERGDSAVYLCASSPDRDTTSYEQYFGPGTRLTVT.

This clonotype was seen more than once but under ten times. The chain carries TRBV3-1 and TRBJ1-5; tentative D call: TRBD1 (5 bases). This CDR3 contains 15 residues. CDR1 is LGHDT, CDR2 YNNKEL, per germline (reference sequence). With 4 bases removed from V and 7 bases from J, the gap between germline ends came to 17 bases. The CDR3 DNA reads TGTGCCAGCAGCCGACATACAGGTAGCGACCAGCCCCAGCATTTT. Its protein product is CASSRHTGSDQPQHF.

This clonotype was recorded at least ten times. The CDR3 bases are TGCAGTGCTGACCAGGGACTTCCAGGCGGTTCACCCCTCCACTTT. Encoded protein: CSADQGLPGGSPLHF. This chain links TRBV20-1 with TRBJ1-6; D may be TRBD1 (5 bases). Germline CDR1 and CDR2: DFQATT and SNEGSKA (reference sequence). The CDR3 spans 15 residues. V was cut by 5 bases and J by 9 bases, with 20 bases left in between.

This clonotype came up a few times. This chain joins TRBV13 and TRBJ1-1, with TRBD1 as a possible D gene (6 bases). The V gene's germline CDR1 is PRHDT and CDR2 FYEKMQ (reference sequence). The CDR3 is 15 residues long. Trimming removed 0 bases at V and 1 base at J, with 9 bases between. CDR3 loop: CASSLGWGRNTEAFF. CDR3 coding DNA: TGTGCCAGCAGCTTAGGCTGGGGGCGGAACACTGAAGCTTTCTTT.

CDR3 DNA sequence: TGTGCCAGCAGCCCGTTCGTTTGGCAAATCAATGAGCAGTTCTTC. Translation: CASSPFVWQINEQFF. The rearrangement joins TRBV7-2 to TRBJ2-1; no reliable D call. Deletions cut 5 bases from V and 6 bases from J, with 17 bases between. Germline loops: CDR1 SGHTA, CDR2 FQGNSA. There are 15 residues in the CDR3. Combining the CDR3 with reference TRBV7-2 and TRBJ2-1 gives the whole variable domain GAGVSQSPSNKVTEKGKDVELRCDPISGHTALYWYRQSLGQGLEFLIYFQGNSAPDKSGLPSDRFSAERTGGSVSTLTIQRTQQEDSAVYLCASSPFVWQINEQFFGPGTRLTVL.

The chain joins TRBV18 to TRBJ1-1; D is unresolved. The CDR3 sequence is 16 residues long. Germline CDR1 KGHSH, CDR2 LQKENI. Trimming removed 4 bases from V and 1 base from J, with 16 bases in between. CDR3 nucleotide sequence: TGTGCCAGCTCACGGGCACAGACTCGAGCGAACACTGAAGCTTTCTTT. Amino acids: CASSRAQTRANTEAFF.

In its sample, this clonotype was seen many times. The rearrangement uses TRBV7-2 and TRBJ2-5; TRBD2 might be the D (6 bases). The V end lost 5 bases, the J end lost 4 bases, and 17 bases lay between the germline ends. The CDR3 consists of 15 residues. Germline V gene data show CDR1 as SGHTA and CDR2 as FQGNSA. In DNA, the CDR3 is TGTGCCAGCAGCCCCCGGGGTAGCGGTGGAGAGACCCAGTACTTC. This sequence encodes CASSPRGSGGETQYF.

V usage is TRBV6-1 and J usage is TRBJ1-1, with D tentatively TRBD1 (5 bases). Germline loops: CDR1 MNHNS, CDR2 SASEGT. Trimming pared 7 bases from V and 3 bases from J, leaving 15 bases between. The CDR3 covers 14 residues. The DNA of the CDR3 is TGTGCCAGCACTCCGGACCGGGGGGACACTGAAGCTTTCTTT. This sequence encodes CASTPDRGDTEAFF.

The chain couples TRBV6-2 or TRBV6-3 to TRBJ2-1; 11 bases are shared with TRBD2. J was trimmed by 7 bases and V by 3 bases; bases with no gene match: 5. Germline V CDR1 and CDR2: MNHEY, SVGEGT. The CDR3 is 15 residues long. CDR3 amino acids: CASSYGTSGSNEQFF. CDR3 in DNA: TGTGCCAGCAGTTATGGGACTAGCGGATCTAATGAGCAGTTCTTC.

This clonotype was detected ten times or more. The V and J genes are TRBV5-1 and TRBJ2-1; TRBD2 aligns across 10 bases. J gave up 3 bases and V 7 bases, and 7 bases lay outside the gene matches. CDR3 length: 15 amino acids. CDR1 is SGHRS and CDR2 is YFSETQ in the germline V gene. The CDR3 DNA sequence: TGCGCCAGCTCTTTAGCGGGAGGATTCTACAATGAGCAGTTCTTC. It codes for CASSLAGGFYNEQFF.

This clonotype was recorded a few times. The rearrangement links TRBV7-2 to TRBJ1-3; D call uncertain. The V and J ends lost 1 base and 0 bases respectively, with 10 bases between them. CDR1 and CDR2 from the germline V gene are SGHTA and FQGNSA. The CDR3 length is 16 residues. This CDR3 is CASSLEGSNSGNTIYF. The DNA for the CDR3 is TGTGCCAGCAGCTTAGAAGGGTCGAACTCTGGAAACACCATATATTTT.

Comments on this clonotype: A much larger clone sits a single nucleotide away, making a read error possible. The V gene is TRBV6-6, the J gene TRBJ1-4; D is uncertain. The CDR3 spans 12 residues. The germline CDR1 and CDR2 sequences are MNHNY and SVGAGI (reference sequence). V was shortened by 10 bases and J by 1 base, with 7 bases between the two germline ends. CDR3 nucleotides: TGTGCCACCAAAAGAACTAATGAAAAACTGTTTTTT. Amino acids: CATKRTNEKLFF.

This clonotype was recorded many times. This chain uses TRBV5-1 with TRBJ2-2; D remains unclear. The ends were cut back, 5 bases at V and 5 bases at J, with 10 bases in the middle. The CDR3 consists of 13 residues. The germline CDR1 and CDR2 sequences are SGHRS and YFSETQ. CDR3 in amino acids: CASRMANTGELFF. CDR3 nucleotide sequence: TGCGCCAGCAGAATGGCCAATACCGGGGAGCTGTTTTTT.

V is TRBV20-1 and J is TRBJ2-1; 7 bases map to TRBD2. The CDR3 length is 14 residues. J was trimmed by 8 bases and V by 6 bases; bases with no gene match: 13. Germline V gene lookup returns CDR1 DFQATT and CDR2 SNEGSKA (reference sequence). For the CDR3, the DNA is TGCAGTGCCCGAGGCGATGGGAGGGCCGATGAGCAGTTCTTC. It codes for CSARGDGRADEQFF.

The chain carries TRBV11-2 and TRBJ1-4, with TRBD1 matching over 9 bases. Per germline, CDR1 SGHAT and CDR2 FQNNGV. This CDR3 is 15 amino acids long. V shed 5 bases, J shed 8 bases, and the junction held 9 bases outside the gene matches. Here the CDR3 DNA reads TGTGCCAGCAGCCCGTCGACAGGGGGTAACGAAAAACTGTTTTTT. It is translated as CASSPSTGGNEKLFF. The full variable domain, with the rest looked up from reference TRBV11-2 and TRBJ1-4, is EAGVAQSPRYKIIEKRQSVAFWCNPISGHATLYWYQQILGQGPKLLIQFQNNGVVDDSQLPKDRFSAERLKGVDSTLKIQPAKLEDSAVYLCASSPSTGGNEKLFFGSGTQLSVL.

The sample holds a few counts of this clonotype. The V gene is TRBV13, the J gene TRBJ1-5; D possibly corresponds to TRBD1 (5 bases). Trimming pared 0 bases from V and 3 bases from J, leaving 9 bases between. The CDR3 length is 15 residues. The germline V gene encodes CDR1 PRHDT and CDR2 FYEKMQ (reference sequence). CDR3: CASSLGVGDNQPQHF. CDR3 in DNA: TGTGCCAGCAGCTTAGGAGTGGGGGACAATCAGCCCCAGCATTTT.

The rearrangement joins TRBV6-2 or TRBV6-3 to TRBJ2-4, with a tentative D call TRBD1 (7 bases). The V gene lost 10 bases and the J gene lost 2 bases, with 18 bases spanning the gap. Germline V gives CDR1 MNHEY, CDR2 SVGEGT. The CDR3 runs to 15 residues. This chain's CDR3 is CAKEGAGSSKNIQYF. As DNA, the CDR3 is TGTGCCAAGGAGGGGGCAGGGTCTTCCAAAAACATTCAGTACTTC.

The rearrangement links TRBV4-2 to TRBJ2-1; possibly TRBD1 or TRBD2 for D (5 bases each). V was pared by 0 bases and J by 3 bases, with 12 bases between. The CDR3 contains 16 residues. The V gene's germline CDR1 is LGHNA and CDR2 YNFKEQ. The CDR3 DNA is TGTGCCAGCAGCCAAGACCCAAGGGGACGCTACAATGAGCAGTTCTTC. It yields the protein CASSQDPRGRYNEQFF.

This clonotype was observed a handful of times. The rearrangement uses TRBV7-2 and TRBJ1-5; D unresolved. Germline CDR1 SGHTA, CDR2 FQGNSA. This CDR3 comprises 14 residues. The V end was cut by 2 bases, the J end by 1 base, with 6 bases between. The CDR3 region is CASSLYESNQPQHF. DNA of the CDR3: TGTGCCAGCAGCTTATACGAGAGCAATCAGCCCCAGCATTTT.

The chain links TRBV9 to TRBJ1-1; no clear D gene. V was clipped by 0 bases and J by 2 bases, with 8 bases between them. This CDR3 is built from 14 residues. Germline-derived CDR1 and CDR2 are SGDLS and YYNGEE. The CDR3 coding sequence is TGTGCCAGCAGCGTAGTTGAGATCAACACTGAAGCTTTCTTT. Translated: CASSVVEINTEAFF.

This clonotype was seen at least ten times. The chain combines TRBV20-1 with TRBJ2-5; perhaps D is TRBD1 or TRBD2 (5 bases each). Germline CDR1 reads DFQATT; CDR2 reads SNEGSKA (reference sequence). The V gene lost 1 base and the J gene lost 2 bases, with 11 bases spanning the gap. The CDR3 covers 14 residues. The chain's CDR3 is CSARVGAVQETQYF. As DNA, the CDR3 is TGCAGTGCTAGAGTCGGGGCGGTTCAAGAGACCCAGTACTTC.

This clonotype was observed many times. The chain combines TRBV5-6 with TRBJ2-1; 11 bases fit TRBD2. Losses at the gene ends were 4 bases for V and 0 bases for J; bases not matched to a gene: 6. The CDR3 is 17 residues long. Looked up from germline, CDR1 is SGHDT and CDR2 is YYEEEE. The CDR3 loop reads CASSVTSGGGSYNEQFF. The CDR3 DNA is TGTGCCAGCAGCGTTACTAGCGGGGGAGGCTCCTACAATGAGCAGTTCTTC.

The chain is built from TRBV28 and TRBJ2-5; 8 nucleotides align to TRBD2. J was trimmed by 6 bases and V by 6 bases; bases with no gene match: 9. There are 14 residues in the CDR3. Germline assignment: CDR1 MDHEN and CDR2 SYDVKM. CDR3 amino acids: CASSPGLAGQTQYF. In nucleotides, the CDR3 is TGTGCCAGCAGCCCCGGACTAGCCGGGCAGACCCAGTACTTC.

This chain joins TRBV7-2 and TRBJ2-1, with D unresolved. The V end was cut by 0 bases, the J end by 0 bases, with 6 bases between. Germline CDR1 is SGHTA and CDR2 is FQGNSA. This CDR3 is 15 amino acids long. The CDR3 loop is CASSLALYSYNEQFF. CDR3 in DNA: TGTGCCAGCAGCTTAGCACTGTACTCCTACAATGAGCAGTTCTTC. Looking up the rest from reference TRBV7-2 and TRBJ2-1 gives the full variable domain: GAGVSQSPSNKVTEKGKDVELRCDPISGHTALYWYRQSLGQGLEFLIYFQGNSAPDKSGLPSDRFSAERTGGSVSTLTIQRTQQEDSAVYLCASSLALYSYNEQFFGPGTRLTVL.

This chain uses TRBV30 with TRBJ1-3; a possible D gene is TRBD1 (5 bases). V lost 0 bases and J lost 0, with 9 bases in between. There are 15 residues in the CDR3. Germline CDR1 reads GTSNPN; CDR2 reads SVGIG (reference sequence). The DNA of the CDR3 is TGTGCCTGGAGTGTAACAGGCTCCTCTGGAAACACCATATATTTT. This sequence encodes CAWSVTGSSGNTIYF.